This TCR beta chain was captured by sequencing in a study of regulatory T cells in long-lasting Graves disease. Libraries of TCR beta came from iRepertoire HTBI primers plus Arm-PCR of CDR3 regions. TCRdb itself ran the multiplex PCR reads through MiXCR, one entry per CDR3 protein. The sample lists 550,000 or so distinct CDR3 sequences, 12% seen once, with 7.5% to 9% in the top ten. Study-wide results and limits: Patients with persistent disease showed a bias toward TRBV28, TRBJ1-2 and TRBJ2-5. Sharing of public clonotypes was greater in persistent patients (about 2,700) than in new patients (around 890).

Trimming took 4 bases from V and 5 from J; bases not matched to a gene: 11. Germline loops: CDR1 LGHDT, CDR2 YNNKEL (reference sequence). This CDR3 spans 16 amino acids. The time point here: newly diagnosed GD, antithyroid drugs for less than 3 months. Preparation of the TCR library used RNA extracted from PBMCs. This clonotype was seen a few times. Its cognate antigen is unknown. This sample also appeared in a second study, on T cells in Graves' hyperthyroidism and ophthalmopathy.

The sample was peripheral blood mononuclear cells (PBMCs), taken at new diagnosis, from a patient treated with antithyroid drugs. This receptor was identified in a woman younger than 45 with Graves disease. The rearrangement links TRBV3-1 to TRBJ2-7; TRBD2 matches at 10 bases. CDR3 protein: CASSPPVLAGVNEQYF. For the CDR3, the DNA is TGTGCCAGCAGCCCCCCTGTCCTAGCGGGAGTTAACGAGCAGTACTTC.